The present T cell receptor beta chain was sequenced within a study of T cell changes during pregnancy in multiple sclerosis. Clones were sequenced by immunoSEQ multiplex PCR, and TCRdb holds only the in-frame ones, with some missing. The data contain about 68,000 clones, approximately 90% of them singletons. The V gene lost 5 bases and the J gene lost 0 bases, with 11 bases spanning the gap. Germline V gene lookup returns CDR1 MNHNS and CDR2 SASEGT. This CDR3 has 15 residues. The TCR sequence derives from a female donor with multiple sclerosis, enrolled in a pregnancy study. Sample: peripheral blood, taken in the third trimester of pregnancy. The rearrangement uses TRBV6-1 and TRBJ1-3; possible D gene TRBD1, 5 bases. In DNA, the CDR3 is TGTGCCAGCAGTCTGGAGGGGTTCTCTGGAAACACCATATATTTT. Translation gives CASSLEGFSGNTIYF.